Listed here is a single TCR beta chain. The antigen is not known. The sample comes from a study of T cells in localized non-small cell lung cancer. Study-level results: A single tumor region was sequenced, leaving heterogeneity possible.

Germline V gene data show CDR1 as MGHRA and CDR2 as YSYEKL. The CDR3 is made up of 18 amino acids. Trimming took 0 bases from V and 2 from J, leaving 20 bases between them. Sequencing used immunoSEQ multiplex PCR; TCRdb keeps in-frame clones, though not all of them. The data contain 25,000 to 30,000 clones, 75% to 95% of them seen just once; the ten biggest clones take up approximately 30%. The specimen was peripheral blood, collected before any cancer treatment. The chain has TRBV4-1 and TRBJ2-7, with D hard to call. This TCR was recovered from a female donor at least 60 years old with stage I lung adenocarcinoma. Here the CDR3 DNA reads TGCGCCAGCAGCCAAGATGCCCTGGGGTTTAGAAAGACCTACGAGCAGTACTTC. It specifies CASSQDALGFRKTYEQYF.